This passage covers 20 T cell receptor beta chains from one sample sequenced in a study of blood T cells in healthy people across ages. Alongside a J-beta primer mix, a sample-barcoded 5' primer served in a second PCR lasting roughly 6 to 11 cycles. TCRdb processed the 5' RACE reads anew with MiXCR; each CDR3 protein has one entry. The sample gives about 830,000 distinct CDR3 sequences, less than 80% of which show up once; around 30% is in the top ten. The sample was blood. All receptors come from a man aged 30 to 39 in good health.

The CDR3 protein is CASSASGQSSYEQYF. CDR3 nucleotide sequence: TGTGCCAGCAGCGCCTCGGGACAGAGTTCCTACGAGCAGTACTTC. The rearrangement links TRBV9 to TRBJ2-7, with 7 bases lining up with TRBD1. The J segment lost 1 base and the V segment lost 3 bases, leaving 7 bases of the junction unmatched. Germline CDR1 is SGDLS and CDR2 is YYNGEE. The CDR3 is 15 amino acids.

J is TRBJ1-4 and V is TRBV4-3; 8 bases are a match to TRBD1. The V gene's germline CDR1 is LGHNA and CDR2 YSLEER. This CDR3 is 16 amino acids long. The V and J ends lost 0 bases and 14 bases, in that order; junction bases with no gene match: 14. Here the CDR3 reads CASSQDPGQAGDKLFF. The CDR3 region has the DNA TGCGCCAGCAGCCAAGATCCGGGACAGGCCGGGGATAAGCTGTTTTTT.

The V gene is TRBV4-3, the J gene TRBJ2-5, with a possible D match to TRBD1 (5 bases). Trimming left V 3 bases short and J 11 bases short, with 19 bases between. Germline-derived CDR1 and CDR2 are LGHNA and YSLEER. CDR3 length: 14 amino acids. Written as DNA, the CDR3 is TGCGCCAGCAGCCAGTGGCAGGGTCCATACGGGCAGTACTTC. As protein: CASSQWQGPYGQYF.

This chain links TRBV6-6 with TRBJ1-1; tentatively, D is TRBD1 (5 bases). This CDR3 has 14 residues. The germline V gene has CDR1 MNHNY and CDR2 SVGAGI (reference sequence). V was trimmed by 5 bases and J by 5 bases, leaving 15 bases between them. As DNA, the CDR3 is TGTGCCAGCAGTAAGACAGCCTTGGGGACTGAAGCTTTCTTT. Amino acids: CASSKTALGTEAFF.

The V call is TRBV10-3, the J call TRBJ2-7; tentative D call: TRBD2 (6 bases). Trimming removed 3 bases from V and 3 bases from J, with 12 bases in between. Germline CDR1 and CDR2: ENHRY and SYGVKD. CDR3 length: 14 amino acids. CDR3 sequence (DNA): TGTGCCATCAGTGAAACGAGGGAGGTCTACGAGCAGTACTTC. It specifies CAISETREVYEQYF.

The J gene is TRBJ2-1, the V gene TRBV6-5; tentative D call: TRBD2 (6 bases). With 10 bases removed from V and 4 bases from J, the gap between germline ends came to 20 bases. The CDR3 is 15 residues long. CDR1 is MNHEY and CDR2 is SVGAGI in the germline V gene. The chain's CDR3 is CATKQVLAPYNEQFF. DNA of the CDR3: TGTGCCACTAAGCAGGTGCTAGCGCCTTACAATGAGCAGTTCTTC.

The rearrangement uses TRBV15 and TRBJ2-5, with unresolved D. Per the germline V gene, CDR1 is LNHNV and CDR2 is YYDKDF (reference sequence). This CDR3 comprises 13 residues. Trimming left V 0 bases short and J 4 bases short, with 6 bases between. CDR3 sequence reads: CATSREVVETQYF. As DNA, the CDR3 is TGTGCCACCAGCAGAGAGGTGGTAGAGACCCAGTACTTC.

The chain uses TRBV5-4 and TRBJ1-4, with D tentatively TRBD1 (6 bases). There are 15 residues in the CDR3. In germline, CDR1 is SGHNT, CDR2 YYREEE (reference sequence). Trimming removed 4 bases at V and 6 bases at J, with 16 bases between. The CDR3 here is CASSQGGDTHEKLFF. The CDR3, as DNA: TGTGCCAGCAGCCAGGGTGGGGACACCCATGAAAAACTGTTTTTT.

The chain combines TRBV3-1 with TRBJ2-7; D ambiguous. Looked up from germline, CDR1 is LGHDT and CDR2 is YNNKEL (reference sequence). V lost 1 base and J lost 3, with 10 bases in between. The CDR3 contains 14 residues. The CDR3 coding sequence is TGTGCCAGCAGCCAAGTGACTGGATTCTACGAGCAGTACTTC. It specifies CASSQVTGFYEQYF.

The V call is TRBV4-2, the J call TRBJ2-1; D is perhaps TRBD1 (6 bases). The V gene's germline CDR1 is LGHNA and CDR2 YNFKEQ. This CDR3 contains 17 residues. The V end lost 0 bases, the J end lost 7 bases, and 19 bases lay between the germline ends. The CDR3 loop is CASSQDAQGYGSNEQFF. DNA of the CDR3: TGTGCCAGCAGCCAAGATGCACAGGGCTACGGGTCAAATGAGCAGTTCTTC.

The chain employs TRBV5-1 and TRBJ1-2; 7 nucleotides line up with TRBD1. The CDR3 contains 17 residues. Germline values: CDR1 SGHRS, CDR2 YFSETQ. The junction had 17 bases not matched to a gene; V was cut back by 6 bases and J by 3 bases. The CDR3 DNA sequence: TGCGCCAGCACTTTGGGGGGGACAGCCGTTTCACACTATGGCTACACCTTC. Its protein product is CASTLGGTAVSHYGYTF.

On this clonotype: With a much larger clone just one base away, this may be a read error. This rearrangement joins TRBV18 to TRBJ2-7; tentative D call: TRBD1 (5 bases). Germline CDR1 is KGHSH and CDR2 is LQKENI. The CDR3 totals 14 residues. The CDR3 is CASSPGAKTYEQCF. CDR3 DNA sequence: TGTGCCAGCTCACCTGGGGCCAAAACCTACGAGCAGTGCTTC.

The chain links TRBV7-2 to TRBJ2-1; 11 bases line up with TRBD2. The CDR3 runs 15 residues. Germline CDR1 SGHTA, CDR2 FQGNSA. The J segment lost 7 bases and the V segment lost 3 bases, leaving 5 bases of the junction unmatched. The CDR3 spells CASSFQGTSGNEQFF. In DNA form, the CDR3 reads TGTGCCAGCAGCTTCCAGGGGACTAGCGGTAATGAGCAGTTCTTC.

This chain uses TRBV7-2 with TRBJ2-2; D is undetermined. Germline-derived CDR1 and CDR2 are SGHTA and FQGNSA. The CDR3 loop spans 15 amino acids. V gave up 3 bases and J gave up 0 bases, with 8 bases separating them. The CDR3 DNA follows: TGTGCCAGCAGCTTGAACCCATCGAACACCGGGGAGCTGTTTTTT. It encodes CASSLNPSNTGELFF.

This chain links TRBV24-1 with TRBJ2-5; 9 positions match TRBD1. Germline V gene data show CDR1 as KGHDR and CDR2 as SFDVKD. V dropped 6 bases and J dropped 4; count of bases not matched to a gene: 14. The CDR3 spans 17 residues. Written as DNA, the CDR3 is TGTGCCACCAGTCCATTTTTGGAGGACAGGGGAGGAGAGACCCAGTACTTC. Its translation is CATSPFLEDRGGETQYF.

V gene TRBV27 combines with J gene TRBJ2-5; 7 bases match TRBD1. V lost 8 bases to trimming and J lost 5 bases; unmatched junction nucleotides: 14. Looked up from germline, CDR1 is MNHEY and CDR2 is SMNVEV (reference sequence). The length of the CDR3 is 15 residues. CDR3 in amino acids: CASSRRGTVMETQYF. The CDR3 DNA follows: TGTGCCAGCTCCCGTAGAGGGACAGTAATGGAGACCCAGTACTTC.

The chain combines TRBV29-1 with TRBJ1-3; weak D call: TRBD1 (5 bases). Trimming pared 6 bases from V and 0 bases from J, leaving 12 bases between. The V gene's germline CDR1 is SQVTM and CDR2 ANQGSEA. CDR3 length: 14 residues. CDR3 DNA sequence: TGCAGCGTCGCGGGACTCCCCTCTGGAAACACCATATATTTT. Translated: CSVAGLPSGNTIYF.

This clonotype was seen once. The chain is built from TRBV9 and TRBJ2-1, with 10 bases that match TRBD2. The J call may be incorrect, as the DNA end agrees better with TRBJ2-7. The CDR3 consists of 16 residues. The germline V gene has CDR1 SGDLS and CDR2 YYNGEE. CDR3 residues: CASSVGLAGAEYEQYF. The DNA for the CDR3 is TGTGCCAGCAGCGTAGGGCTAGCGGGGGCCGAATACGAGCAGTACTTC.

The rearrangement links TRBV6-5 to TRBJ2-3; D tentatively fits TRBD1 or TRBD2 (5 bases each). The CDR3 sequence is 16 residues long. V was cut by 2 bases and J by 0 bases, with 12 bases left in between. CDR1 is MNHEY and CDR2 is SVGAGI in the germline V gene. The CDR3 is CASSYRGSPSTDTQYF. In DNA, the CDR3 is TGTGCCAGCAGTTACCGGGGCAGTCCTAGCACAGATACGCAGTATTTT.

CDR3 DNA: TGTGCCAGCAGCTTAGATAGACTAGCGGGAAACCAAGAGACCCAGTACTTC. It yields the protein CASSLDRLAGNQETQYF. The chain recombines TRBV11-2 with TRBJ2-5; 11 bases fit TRBD2. V gave up 0 bases and J gave up 0 bases; unmatched junction bases: 3. This CDR3 region has 17 residues. In germline, CDR1 is SGHAT, CDR2 FQNNGV.